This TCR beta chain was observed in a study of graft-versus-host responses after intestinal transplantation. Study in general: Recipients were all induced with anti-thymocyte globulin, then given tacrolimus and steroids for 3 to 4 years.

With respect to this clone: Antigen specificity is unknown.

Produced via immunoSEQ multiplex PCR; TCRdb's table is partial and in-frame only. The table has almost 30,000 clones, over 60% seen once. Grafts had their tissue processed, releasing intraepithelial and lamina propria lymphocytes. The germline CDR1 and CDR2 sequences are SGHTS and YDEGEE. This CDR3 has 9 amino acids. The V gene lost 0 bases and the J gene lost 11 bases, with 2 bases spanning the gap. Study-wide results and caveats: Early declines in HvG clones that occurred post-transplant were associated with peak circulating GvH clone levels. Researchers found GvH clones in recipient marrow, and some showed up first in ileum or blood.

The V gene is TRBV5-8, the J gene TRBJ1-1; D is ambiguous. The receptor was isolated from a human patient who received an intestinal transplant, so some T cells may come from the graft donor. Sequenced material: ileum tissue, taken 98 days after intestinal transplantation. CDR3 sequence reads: CASSLGAFF. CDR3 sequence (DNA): TGTGCCAGCAGCTTGGGGGCTTTCTTT.